This T cell receptor beta chain was found in a study of human T cells and chemical hapten exposure. One entry per CDR3 protein results from TCRdb running MiXCR on the RACE reads. The sample shows around 50,000 distinct CDR3 sequences, around 10% of them seen only once. Noted time point: patch test 2, 6 weeks after DPC sensitization. Treatment noted: therapeutic diphenylcyclopropenone sensitization with weekly scalp DPC. This clonotype was recorded many times. The antigen remains unidentified. Whole-study findings and limits: Among TCRs, those above 1 in 1000 frequency were unaffected by DPC sensitization. Expanded TCRs formed significantly more large CDR3 similarity clusters than controls.

Between the trimmed V and J ends, which lost 2 bases and 1 base, there was a span of 8 bases. The CDR3 consists of 14 residues. Germline lookup yields CDR1 KGHSH and CDR2 LQKENI. The sequences come from whole blood, collected in connection with sensitization to the hapten diphenylcyclopropenone (DPC). The sequence derives from a woman aged 45-60 years with alopecia areata. Some clones in this sample may be carry-over from other donors' samples. The genes are TRBV18 and TRBJ1-1; D is undetermined. The CDR3 spells CASSPMSSNTEAFF. In DNA, the CDR3 is TGTGCCAGCTCACCAATGTCCTCGAACACTGAAGCTTTCTTT.